The subject of this entry is one T cell receptor (beta chain). Its antigen is as yet unknown. CDR3 length equals 15 residues. Germline V gene lookup returns CDR1 MGHRA and CDR2 YSYEKL. Trimming removed 4 bases from V and 5 bases from J, with 15 bases in between. These data originate in a study of OX40 agonist ivuxolimab in advanced cancers. Study-wide background: Dose-escalation subjects each had hepatocellular carcinoma, melanoma, renal cell or head and neck cancer. Cohort: more than 75% men, mean age 60, aged roughly 23 to 79. A history of anti-PD-1, anti-PD-L1 or anti-CTLA-4 therapy was acceptable, and around 36% had some.

Study-wide findings and caveats: Among expanded peripheral T cells, antigen specificity went undetermined.

Here immunoSEQ multiplex PCR was the method, and the copy in TCRdb shows in-frame clones only, minus some. The table shows 20,000 to 25,000 clones, with approximately 82% occurring only once. Sequencing was performed on CD4+ or CD8+ T cells sorted from blood, taken in a trial of the OX40 agonist ivuxolimab. The receptor was isolated from an adult with an advanced solid tumor such as melanoma, head and neck, liver or kidney cancer. The chain uses TRBV4-1 and TRBJ2-1; D perhaps matches TRBD2 (5 bases). CDR3 in amino acids: CASSPWWSGNNEQFF. CDR3 nucleotides: TGCGCCAGCAGCCCTTGGTGGAGCGGAAACAATGAGCAGTTCTTC.